This T cell receptor (beta chain) was recorded in a study of blood T cells in healthy people across ages. Across the whole study: Template-switching capture recovered about one barcoded beta molecule per two T cells.

Those donating, healthy Caucasian individuals from Russia, were aged 6 to 90. Through a sample-barcoded 5' primer and a J-beta primer mix, a second PCR was run for about 6 to 11 cycles. MiXCR was run by TCRdb on the 5' RACE reads, yielding one entry per CDR3 protein. Counted here are 550,000 to 750,000 distinct CDR3 sequences, around 20% occurring once; the ten biggest clones make up 3.5% to 4%. The germline V gene encodes CDR1 SGDLS and CDR2 YYNGEE. V lost 1 base to trimming and J lost 3 bases, with 11 bases between them. The CDR3 is made up of 14 amino acids. The TCR was taken from a man in his 70s in good health. The V gene is TRBV9, the J gene TRBJ2-7; the D gene is possibly TRBD1 (5 bases). The sample was blood. The CDR3 nucleotides are TGTGCCAGCAGCGTATTTGAACAGGACTACGAGCAGTACTTC. Its translation is CASSVFEQDYEQYF.